The rows below give T cell receptor beta chains drawn from one sample of a study of cytomegalovirus exposure and HLA in healthy donors. Assay used: immunoSEQ multiplex PCR; TCRdb lists only in-frame clones, some missing. Altogether tens of thousands of clones are present, about 88% being singletons, with the ten largest covering 2.1%. The sequenced sample consisted of PBMCs. All receptors derive from a man between 18 and 29 years old in good health and CMV-seronegative. The CDR3 runs from the conserved cysteine through the conserved F or W. D genes are given only for firm matches. Clone size appears in some rows only: once, few, many, or a class for an expanded clone.

D gene: .
V gene: TRBV25-1
clone size: .
J gene: TRBJ1-2
CDR3 DNA: TGTGCCAGCAGTGGGACATTTAACTATGGCTACACCTTC
CDR3 protein: CASSGTFNYGYTF

D gene: TRBD1
V gene: TRBV7-9
clone size: once
J gene: TRBJ1-4
CDR3 DNA: TGTGCCAGCAGCTCTGGGACAGTGGGGCATGAAAAACTGTTTTTT
CDR3 protein: CASSSGTVGHEKLFF

D gene: TRBD1
V gene: TRBV6-5
clone size: few
J gene: TRBJ2-5
CDR3 DNA: TGTGCCAGCAGTGGGACAGGGGGCGTGGGAGAGACCCAGTACTTC
CDR3 protein: CASSGTGGVGETQYF

D gene: .
V gene: TRBV28
clone size: .
J gene: TRBJ1-6
CDR3 DNA: TGTGCCAGCAGTTTATCTGCGGGGTATAATTCACCCCTCCACTTT
CDR3 protein: CASSLSAGYNSPLHF

D gene: TRBD2
V gene: TRBV7-8
clone size: .
J gene: TRBJ2-7
CDR3 DNA: TGTGCCAGCAGCTTTCGGACTAGCGGCGAGCAGTACTTC
CDR3 protein: CASSFRTSGEQYF

D gene: .
V gene: TRBV13
clone size: .
J gene: TRBJ2-1
CDR3 DNA: TGTGCCAGCAGCTTAAACCTAGCTGTCTACAATGAGCAGTTCTTC
CDR3 protein: CASSLNLAVYNEQFF

D gene: .
V gene: TRBV6-5
clone size: .
J gene: TRBJ2-7
CDR3 DNA: TGTGCCAGCAGTTATCGGACAGCCTACGAGCAGTACTTC
CDR3 protein: CASSYRTAYEQYF

D gene: TRBD1
V gene: TRBV10-1
clone size: .
J gene: TRBJ2-1
CDR3 DNA: TGCGCCAGCAGTACAAATCCGGGACAGGGTGTTAATGAGCAGTTCTTC
CDR3 protein: CASSTNPGQGVNEQFF

D gene: .
V gene: TRBV30
clone size: .
J gene: TRBJ2-7
CDR3 DNA: TGTGCCGGAACAGACAGGACTTTCTCCTACGAGCAGTACTTC
CDR3 protein: CAGTDRTFSYEQYF

D gene: .
V gene: TRBV27
clone size: few
J gene: TRBJ1-5
CDR3 DNA: TGTGCCAGCAGCCCCGGGGGGTCTTATAGCAATCAGCCCCAGCATTTT
CDR3 protein: CASSPGGSYSNQPQHF

D gene: TRBD1
V gene: TRBV6-5
clone size: .
J gene: TRBJ2-7
CDR3 DNA: TGTGCCAGCAAACAGGGGATGCTTCCCTACGAGCAGTACTTC
CDR3 protein: CASKQGMLPYEQYF

D gene: TRBD1
V gene: TRBV6-6
clone size: few
J gene: TRBJ2-3
CDR3 DNA: TGTGCCAGCAGTTACCCAGGACAGGGGGCAGATACGCAGTATTTT
CDR3 protein: CASSYPGQGADTQYF

D gene: .
V gene: TRBV9
clone size: .
J gene: TRBJ1-2
CDR3 DNA: TGTGCCAGCAGCGTAATGGGCAGTAGTAACTATGGCTACACCTTC
CDR3 protein: CASSVMGSSNYGYTF

D gene: .
V gene: TRBV21-1
clone size: .
J gene: TRBJ2-7
CDR3 DNA: TGTGCCAGCAGCGCGAACAGGGGGGGTGGCGAATACGAGCAGTACTTC
CDR3 protein: CASSANRGGGEYEQYF

D gene: TRBD1
V gene: TRBV28
clone size: .
J gene: TRBJ1-2
CDR3 DNA: TGTGCCACCCGAGGGGGCGCGTCCTATGGCTACACCTTC
CDR3 protein: CATRGGASYGYTF

D gene: .
V gene: TRBV27
clone size: .
J gene: TRBJ1-5
CDR3 DNA: TGTGCCAGCAGTCCCTGGCCAGGCCCCAAGCCCCAGCATTTT
CDR3 protein: CASSPWPGPKPQHF

D gene: .
V gene: TRBV5-1
clone size: .
J gene: TRBJ2-5
CDR3 DNA: TGCGCCAGCGCTGAACCAGGCTCAGAGACCCAGTACTTC
CDR3 protein: CASAEPGSETQYF

D gene: .
V gene: TRBV6-6
clone size: .
J gene: TRBJ1-5
CDR3 DNA: TGTGCCAGCAACTCCGGGGGGTTTAATCAGCCCCAGCATTTT
CDR3 protein: CASNSGGFNQPQHF

D gene: TRBD2
V gene: TRBV6-5
clone size: .
J gene: TRBJ2-7
CDR3 DNA: TGTGCCAGCAGTTACGACGCGGGAGGGACCTACGAGCAGTACTTC
CDR3 protein: CASSYDAGGTYEQYF

D gene: .
V gene: TRBV28
clone size: .
J gene: TRBJ2-3
CDR3 DNA: TGTGCCAGCAGTCCGGGGGGCTACCAGGGAGATACGCAGTATTTT
CDR3 protein: CASSPGGYQGDTQYF

D gene: TRBD1
V gene: TRBV7-2
clone size: .
J gene: TRBJ1-2
CDR3 DNA: TGTGCCAGCAGCCCGGGGGACAGCGGGTATGGCTACACCTTC
CDR3 protein: CASSPGDSGYGYTF

D gene: TRBD1
V gene: TRBV7-8
clone size: .
J gene: TRBJ2-1
CDR3 DNA: TGTGCCAGCAGCTCCATCCCGGGACAGCCTAACAATGAGCAGTTCTTC
CDR3 protein: CASSSIPGQPNNEQFF

D gene: .
V gene: TRBV6-1
clone size: .
J gene: TRBJ2-7
CDR3 DNA: TGTGCCAGCAGTGTACCGCGGGACGAGCAGTACTTC
CDR3 protein: CASSVPRDEQYF

D gene: TRBD1
V gene: TRBV2
clone size: .
J gene: TRBJ1-5
CDR3 DNA: TGTGCCAGCAGGGGGACAGGGAGGCATCAGCCCCAGCATTTT
CDR3 protein: CASRGTGRHQPQHF

D gene: .
V gene: TRBV25-1
clone size: once
J gene: TRBJ1-5
CDR3 DNA: TGTGCCAGCAGTGAATCCGGGGGATTCAATCAGCCCCAGCATTTT
CDR3 protein: CASSESGGFNQPQHF

D gene: .
V gene: TRBV25-1
clone size: .
J gene: TRBJ2-4
CDR3 DNA: TGTGCCAGCAGTGACGGGGTCCTTAGGGACAAAAACATTCAGTACTTC
CDR3 protein: CASSDGVLRDKNIQYF

D gene: TRBD1
V gene: TRBV5-4
clone size: few
J gene: TRBJ1-1
CDR3 DNA: TGTGCCACCCTCCGGGACAGCCTTTTTGAGATGAACACTGAAGCTTTCTTT
CDR3 protein: CATLRDSLFEMNTEAFF

D gene: .
V gene: TRBV29-1
clone size: .
J gene: TRBJ2-1
CDR3 DNA: TGCAGCGTTGTTCCGGCTAGCGAATGGGATGAGCAGTTCTTC
CDR3 protein: CSVVPASEWDEQFF

D gene: .
V gene: TRBV30
clone size: .
J gene: TRBJ1-1
CDR3 DNA: TGTGCCTGGAGTGAGGGAGTAATGAACACTGAAGCTTTCTTT
CDR3 protein: CAWSEGVMNTEAFF

D gene: .
V gene: TRBV18
clone size: once
J gene: TRBJ2-3
CDR3 DNA: TGTGCCAGCTCACTTTGGGGCCCGCCAGATACGCAGTATTTT
CDR3 protein: CASSLWGPPDTQYF

D gene: .
V gene: TRBV6-5
clone size: .
J gene: TRBJ2-3
CDR3 DNA: TGTGCCAGCAGGACTAGGGGCACAGATACGCAGTATTTT
CDR3 protein: CASRTRGTDTQYF

D gene: .
V gene: TRBV7-9
clone size: .
J gene: TRBJ2-7
CDR3 DNA: TGTGCCAGCAGCTTAGTGAGCGGGTATAGCTCCTACGAGCAGTACTTC
CDR3 protein: CASSLVSGYSSYEQYF

D gene: .
V gene: TRBV2
clone size: few
J gene: TRBJ1-1
CDR3 DNA: TGTGCCAGCCTCAGGGTTCCGAACACTGAAGCTTTCTTT
CDR3 protein: CASLRVPNTEAFF

D gene: .
V gene: TRBV28
clone size: .
J gene: TRBJ1-1
CDR3 DNA: TGTGCCAGCAGTAGCGATGGTGGAGGCACTGAAGCTTTCTTT
CDR3 protein: CASSSDGGGTEAFF

D gene: TRBD1
V gene: TRBV29-1
clone size: .
J gene: TRBJ2-7
CDR3 DNA: TGCAGCGGAAGGGCAGGGGGCTACGAGCAGTACTTC
CDR3 protein: CSGRAGGYEQYF

D gene: .
V gene: TRBV6-1
clone size: .
J gene: TRBJ1-1
CDR3 DNA: TGTGCCAGCAGTCGAACCGGACAGAACACTGAAGCTTTCTTT
CDR3 protein: CASSRTGQNTEAFF

D gene: TRBD1
V gene: TRBV27
clone size: .
J gene: TRBJ1-1
CDR3 DNA: TGTGCCAGCAGTCCGCCCGGACAGGGCCTGGGCACTGAAGCTTTCTTT
CDR3 protein: CASSPPGQGLGTEAFF

D gene: TRBD1
V gene: TRBV27
clone size: once
J gene: TRBJ1-1
CDR3 DNA: TGTGCCAGCACGGGACAGATGAACACTGAAGCTTTCTTT
CDR3 protein: CASTGQMNTEAFF

D gene: TRBD1
V gene: TRBV5-1
clone size: .
J gene: TRBJ1-5
CDR3 DNA: TGCGCCAGCAGCAGGAAGGGGACAGGGGGGGATCAGCCCCAGCATTTT
CDR3 protein: CASSRKGTGGDQPQHF

D gene: TRBD2
V gene: TRBV29-1
clone size: .
J gene: TRBJ2-1
CDR3 DNA: TGCAGCGTTGACGGACTAGCGGGGCTCTCCTACAATGAGCAGTTCTTC
CDR3 protein: CSVDGLAGLSYNEQFF

D gene: .
V gene: TRBV9
clone size: .
J gene: TRBJ1-1
CDR3 DNA: TGTGCCAGCAGCGTAGCCCTCTCGGGGGGGGACACTGAAGCTTTCTTT
CDR3 protein: CASSVALSGGDTEAFF

D gene: .
V gene: TRBV5-1
clone size: .
J gene: TRBJ2-1
CDR3 DNA: TGCGCCAGCAGCTTTAAGGGGGATCGGCAGTTCTTC
CDR3 protein: CASSFKGDRQFF

D gene: .
V gene: TRBV30
clone size: .
J gene: TRBJ2-5
CDR3 DNA: TGTGCCTGGAGTCGACAGCCCCAAGAGACCCAGTACTTC
CDR3 protein: CAWSRQPQETQYF

D gene: TRBD1
V gene: TRBV6-6
clone size: .
J gene: TRBJ2-1
CDR3 DNA: TGTGCCAGCAGCGATCCCGGACAGGGGGCAGACAATGAGCAGTTCTTC
CDR3 protein: CASSDPGQGADNEQFF

D gene: TRBD2
V gene: TRBV11-2
clone size: once
J gene: TRBJ2-1
CDR3 DNA: TGTGCCAGCAGCGATACTAGCGGGAGCTCCTACAATGAGCAGTTCTTC
CDR3 protein: CASSDTSGSSYNEQFF

D gene: .
V gene: TRBV5-5
clone size: .
J gene: TRBJ1-5
CDR3 DNA: TGTGCCAGCAGCTTGTTTGTTGCTAACAATCAGCCCCAGCATTTT
CDR3 protein: CASSLFVANNQPQHF

D gene: TRBD2
V gene: TRBV14
clone size: .
J gene: TRBJ2-7
CDR3 DNA: TGTGCCAGCAGCCTCGGACTAGCGGGAACGCAGTACTTC
CDR3 protein: CASSLGLAGTQYF

D gene: TRBD1
V gene: TRBV2
clone size: .
J gene: TRBJ1-2
CDR3 DNA: TGTGCCAGCAGTCCAAACCGGGACAGAAACTATGGCTACACCTTC
CDR3 protein: CASSPNRDRNYGYTF

D gene: TRBD1
V gene: TRBV6-1
clone size: .
J gene: TRBJ2-6
CDR3 DNA: TGTGCCAGCAGTGACCGACAGGGGGCCTCTGGGGCCAACGTCCTGACTTTC
CDR3 protein: CASSDRQGASGANVLTF

D gene: TRBD1
V gene: TRBV27
clone size: few
J gene: TRBJ1-5
CDR3 DNA: TGTGCCAGCAGTTTAGTCTGGGACAGGGGACGCAATCAGCCCCAGCATTTT
CDR3 protein: CASSLVWDRGRNQPQHF

D gene: .
V gene: TRBV7-8
clone size: .
J gene: TRBJ1-4
CDR3 DNA: TGTGCCAGCAGCTTAGGTGGGGGCACGACTAATGAAAAACTGTTTTTT
CDR3 protein: CASSLGGGTTNEKLFF

D gene: .
V gene: TRBV7-2
clone size: .
J gene: TRBJ1-5
CDR3 DNA: TGTGCCAGCAGCTTATATCAGGGTCAGCCCCAGCATTTT
CDR3 protein: CASSLYQGQPQHF

D gene: TRBD1
V gene: TRBV11-3
clone size: .
J gene: TRBJ2-5
CDR3 DNA: TGTGCCAGCAGCCCGAGGACAGGGGGCGCAGAGACCCAGTACTTC
CDR3 protein: CASSPRTGGAETQYF